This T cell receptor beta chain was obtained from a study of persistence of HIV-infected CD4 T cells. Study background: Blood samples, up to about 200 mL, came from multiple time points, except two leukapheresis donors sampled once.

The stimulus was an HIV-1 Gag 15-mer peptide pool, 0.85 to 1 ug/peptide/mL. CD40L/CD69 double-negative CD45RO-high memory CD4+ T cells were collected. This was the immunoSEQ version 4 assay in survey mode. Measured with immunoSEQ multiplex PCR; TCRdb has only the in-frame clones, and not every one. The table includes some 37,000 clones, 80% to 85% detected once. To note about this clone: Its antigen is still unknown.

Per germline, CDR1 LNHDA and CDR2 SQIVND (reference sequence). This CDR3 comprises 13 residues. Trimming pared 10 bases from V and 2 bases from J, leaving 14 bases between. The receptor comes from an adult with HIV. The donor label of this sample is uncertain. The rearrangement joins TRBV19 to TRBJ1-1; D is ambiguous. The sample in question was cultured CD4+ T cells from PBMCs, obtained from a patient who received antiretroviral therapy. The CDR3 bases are TGTGCCACTGCCCCTCCACTCAACACTGAAGCTTTCTTT. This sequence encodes CATAPPLNTEAFF.